A single sample gave rise to the 13 T cell receptor beta chains below, sequenced in a study of cytomegalovirus exposure and HLA in healthy donors. PCR amplification relied on 60 Vbeta primers (plus 13 Jbeta primers). The protocol was immunoSEQ multiplex PCR, while the TCRdb copy is restricted to in-frame clones and leaves out a portion. The sample lists about 80,000 clones, approximately 80% seen once, with around 25% in the top ten. Sequencing was done on a sample of PBMCs. Every receptor here comes from a woman in her fifties or sixties in good health and CMV-seropositive.

V gene TRBV19 combines with J gene TRBJ2-3; TRBD1 matches 7 bases. Germline assignment: CDR1 LNHDA and CDR2 SQIVND (reference sequence). The CDR3 has 16 residues. J gave up 1 base and V 6 bases, and 10 bases lay outside the gene matches. The CDR3 DNA follows: TGTGCCAGTAGCTACATGGGGGACAGACGCACAGATACGCAGTATTTT. This translates into CASSYMGDRRTDTQYF. The full variable domain, completed using reference TRBV19 and TRBJ2-3, is DGGITQSPKYLFRKEGQNVTLSCEQNLNHDAMYWYRQDPGQGLRLIYYSQIVNDFQKGDIAEGYSVSREKKESFPLTVTSAQKNPTAFYLCASSYMGDRRTDTQYFGPGTRLTVL.

CDR3 loop: CASSGTGKNTEAFF. The CDR3 region has the DNA TGTGCCAGCTCAGGGACAGGAAAGAACACTGAAGCTTTCTTT. This rearrangement joins TRBV18 to TRBJ1-1; 8 nucleotides align to TRBD1. There are 14 residues in the CDR3. J lost 1 base, V lost 5 bases, and 3 bases had no gene match. CDR1 and CDR2 (germline): KGHSH, LQKENI.

Written as DNA, the CDR3 is TGTGCCTGGGGCGGACTAGCGTTAGATACGCAGTATTTT. Amino acid sequence: CAWGGLALDTQYF. The chain joins TRBV30 to TRBJ2-3; 9 nucleotides line up with TRBD2. J gave up 5 bases and V 5 bases, and 5 bases lay outside the gene matches. CDR3 length: 13 amino acids. CDR1 and CDR2 (germline): GTSNPN, SVGIG (reference sequence).

V usage is TRBV5-6 and J usage is TRBJ1-3; D is possibly TRBD1 (5 bases). The CDR3 runs to 17 residues. The ends were cut back, 3 bases at V and 2 bases at J, with 18 bases in the middle. Germline V gene lookup returns CDR1 SGHDT and CDR2 YYEEEE. CDR3 residues: CASSSQGRVWAGNTIYF. CDR3 nucleotides: TGTGCCAGCAGCTCCCAGGGCCGGGTCTGGGCTGGAAACACCATATATTTT. The full variable domain, its missing parts supplied by reference TRBV5-6 and TRBJ1-3, is DAGVTQSPTHLIKTRGQQVTLRCSPKSGHDTVSWYQQALGQGPQFIFQYYEEEERQRGNFPDRFSGHQFPNYSSELNVNALLLGDSALYLCASSSQGRVWAGNTIYFGEGSWLTVV.

The rearrangement links TRBV5-1 to TRBJ1-5; tentative D call: TRBD1 (5 bases). The ends were cut back, 4 bases at V and 4 bases at J, with 12 bases in the middle. Germline V gene lookup returns CDR1 SGHRS and CDR2 YFSETQ. CDR3 length: 14 amino acids. CDR3 sequence reads: CASSPNQGNQPQHF. DNA for the CDR3: TGCGCCAGCAGCCCCAATCAGGGAAATCAGCCCCAGCATTTT.

This clone was seen only a few times. This rearrangement joins TRBV5-5 to TRBJ1-5; unclear D gene. Germline V gene data show CDR1 as SGHKS and CDR2 as YYEKEE (reference sequence). There are 15 residues in the CDR3. Trimming left V 0 bases short and J 0 bases short, with 7 bases between. The CDR3 loop reads CASSLVRNSNQPQHF. The CDR3 nucleotides are TGTGCCAGCAGCTTGGTGAGGAATAGCAATCAGCCCCAGCATTTT. The variable domain in full, with the rest retrieved from reference TRBV5-5 and TRBJ1-5, is DAGVTQSPTHLIKTRGQQVTLRCSPISGHKSVSWYQQVLGQGPQFIFQYYEKEERGRGNFPDRFSARQFPNYSSELNVNALLLGDSALYLCASSLVRNSNQPQHFGDGTRLSIL.

V gene TRBV18 combines with J gene TRBJ2-1; no reliable D call. There are 14 residues in the CDR3. Germline assignment: CDR1 KGHSH and CDR2 LQKENI. Trimming stripped 3 bases from V and 4 bases from J, with 10 bases between. CDR3 DNA sequence: TGTGCCAGCTCACCTCCAAACAATTACAATGAGCAGTTCTTC. This codes for CASSPPNNYNEQFF.

The sample holds a few counts of this clone. The genes are TRBV30 and TRBJ2-1; 10 bases are shared with TRBD2. The V segment lost 6 bases and the J segment 4 bases; nucleotides outside the gene matches: 3. Per the germline V gene, CDR1 is GTSNPN and CDR2 is SVGIG (reference sequence). This CDR3 is built from 13 residues. The chain's CDR3 is CACEREGYNEQFF. CDR3 DNA sequence: TGTGCCTGTGAGCGGGAGGGTTACAATGAGCAGTTCTTC.

This clone was seen only a few times. The genes are TRBV7-3 and TRBJ2-2; the match to TRBD1 covers 7 bases. V dropped 4 bases and J dropped 1; count of bases not matched to a gene: 6. In germline, CDR1 is SGHTA, CDR2 FQGTGA. CDR3 length: 16 residues. DNA of the CDR3: TGTGCCAGCAGCTCCTTGGGACAGCAGAACACCGGGGAGCTGTTTTTT. Its translation: CASSSLGQQNTGELFF.

The rearrangement uses TRBV2 and TRBJ1-2; 9 nucleotides line up with TRBD1. Germline CDR1 and CDR2: SNHLY and FYNNEI. The length of the CDR3 is 14 residues. Trimming took 3 bases from V and 5 from J; bases not matched to a gene: 4. The CDR3 spells CASSDGQGSYGYTF. For the CDR3, the DNA is TGTGCCAGCAGTGACGGACAGGGGTCATATGGCTACACCTTC.

The V and J genes are TRBV10-3 and TRBJ1-6; 7 nucleotides line up with TRBD1. Trimming at V came to 9 bases and at J to 8 bases, leaving 10 bases not matched to a gene. CDR3 length equals 14 residues. CDR1 ENHRY and CDR2 SYGVKD come from the germline V gene. CDR3 in amino acids: CAIQQGSGDSPLHF. CDR3 nucleotides: TGTGCCATACAACAGGGGTCGGGGGATTCACCCCTCCACTTT.

This clone was seen a few times. The sample holds other DNA sequences that translate to the same CDR3. V usage is TRBV28 and J usage is TRBJ1-5; D is possibly TRBD1 (5 bases). Trimming removed 1 base at V and 4 bases at J, with 8 bases between. CDR3 size: 14 residues. From germline, CDR1 is MDHEN and CDR2 SYDVKM. The CDR3 here is CASSLSGINQPQHF. CDR3 DNA: TGTGCCAGCAGTTTATCAGGGATAAATCAGCCCCAGCATTTT.

The chain uses TRBV18 and TRBJ2-5, with D perhaps TRBD1 (5 bases). Judging by the DNA end, TRBJ2-7 fits better; the J call may be wrong. This CDR3 is 14 amino acids long. The germline V gene has CDR1 KGHSH and CDR2 LQKENI. The CDR3 region has the DNA TGTGCCAGCTCCCAAGGTGGGGCGATTAACGAGCAGTACTTC. Translation gives CASSQGGAINEQYF.